This T cell receptor (beta chain) was sequenced during a study of blood T cell repertoires in COVID-19. At the level of the study: Donors in the United States, Italy and Spain gave samples during acute or convalescent COVID-19.

As processed by the authors: Amplification of reference gene primers provided the estimated nucleated cell counts. Clones were read by immunoSEQ multiplex PCR, and TCRdb kept only the in-frame ones, dropping some. V, J and clone size are taken as reported in that table, and D and trimming were inferred from the DNA itself. The table includes around 100,000 clones, about 85% detected once. Trimming removed 3 bases from V and 4 bases from J, with 6 bases in between. Germline CDR1 reads MNHEY; CDR2 reads SVGEGT. This CDR3 spans 12 amino acids. What was sequenced was peripheral blood. This clonotype originated in a woman between 65 and 79 years old with active or convalescent COVID-19. The J gene is TRBJ1-2, the V gene TRBV6-2 or TRBV6-3, with unresolved D. CDR3 loop: CASSYPSYGYTF. DNA for the CDR3: TGTGCCAGCAGTTATCCCTCCTATGGCTACACCTTC.